This TCR beta chain is from a study of shared clonotypes between healthy human individuals. In replicate PCRs of sorted subsets, roughly 190 ng DNA, roughly 31,000 T cell genomes, was used. Here immunoSEQ multiplex PCR was the method, and the copy in TCRdb shows in-frame clones only, minus some. The sample contains some 740,000 clones, 80% to 95% of which appear only once. Naive CD8 cells, CD45RO-negative and positively selected for CCR7, excluded terminally differentiated effector memory CD45RA+ cells. Germline V gene sequence: CDR1 SGHRS, CDR2 YFSETQ. The CDR3 contains 15 residues. With V trimmed by 0 bases and J by 5 bases, 3 bases remained unmatched. A note on this clone: Its specificity is unknown.

Study-wide results and limits: It was the non-shared clonotypes that had lower generation probabilities than clonotypes shared by all four donors. Clonotype sharing among donors was expected to depend on sequencing depth.

The J gene is TRBJ2-1, the V gene TRBV5-1; 9 bases fit TRBD2. The receptor's source is a man younger than 40 in good health. The source material was naive CD8+ T cells sorted from blood. CDR3 DNA: TGCGCCAGCAGCTTGGTGTTAGCGGGAGACAATGAGCAGTTCTTC. Its protein product is CASSLVLAGDNEQFF.